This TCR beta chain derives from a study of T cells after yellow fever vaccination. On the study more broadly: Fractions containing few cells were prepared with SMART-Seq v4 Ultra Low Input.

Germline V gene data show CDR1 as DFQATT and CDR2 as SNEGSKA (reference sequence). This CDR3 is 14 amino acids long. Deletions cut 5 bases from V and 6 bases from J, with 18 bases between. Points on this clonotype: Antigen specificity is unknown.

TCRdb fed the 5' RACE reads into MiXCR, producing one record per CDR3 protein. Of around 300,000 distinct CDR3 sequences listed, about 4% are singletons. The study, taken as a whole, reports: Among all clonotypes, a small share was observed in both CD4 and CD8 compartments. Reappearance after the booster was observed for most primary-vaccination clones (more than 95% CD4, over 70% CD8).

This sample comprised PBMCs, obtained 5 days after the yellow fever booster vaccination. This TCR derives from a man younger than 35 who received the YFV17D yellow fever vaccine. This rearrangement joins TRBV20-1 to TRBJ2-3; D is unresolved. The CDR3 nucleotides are TGCAGTGCTGAGTTGGGCGGAGCCACGGATACGCAGTATTTT. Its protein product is CSAELGGATDTQYF.